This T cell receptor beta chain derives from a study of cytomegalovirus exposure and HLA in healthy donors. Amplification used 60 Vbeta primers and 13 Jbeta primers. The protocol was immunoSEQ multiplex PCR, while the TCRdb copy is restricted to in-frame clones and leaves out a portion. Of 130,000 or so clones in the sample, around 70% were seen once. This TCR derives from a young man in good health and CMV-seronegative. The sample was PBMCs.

The CDR3 here is CASSHLGRSTYNEQFF. CDR3 nucleotide sequence: TGCGCCAGCAGCCACCTAGGGAGGTCAACCTACAATGAGCAGTTCTTC. The chain combines TRBV4-1 with TRBJ2-1; the D gene is possibly TRBD2 (6 bases). V shed 3 bases and J shed 2 bases, with 14 bases lying between them. CDR1 and CDR2 (germline): MGHRA, YSYEKL. The CDR3 has 16 residues.